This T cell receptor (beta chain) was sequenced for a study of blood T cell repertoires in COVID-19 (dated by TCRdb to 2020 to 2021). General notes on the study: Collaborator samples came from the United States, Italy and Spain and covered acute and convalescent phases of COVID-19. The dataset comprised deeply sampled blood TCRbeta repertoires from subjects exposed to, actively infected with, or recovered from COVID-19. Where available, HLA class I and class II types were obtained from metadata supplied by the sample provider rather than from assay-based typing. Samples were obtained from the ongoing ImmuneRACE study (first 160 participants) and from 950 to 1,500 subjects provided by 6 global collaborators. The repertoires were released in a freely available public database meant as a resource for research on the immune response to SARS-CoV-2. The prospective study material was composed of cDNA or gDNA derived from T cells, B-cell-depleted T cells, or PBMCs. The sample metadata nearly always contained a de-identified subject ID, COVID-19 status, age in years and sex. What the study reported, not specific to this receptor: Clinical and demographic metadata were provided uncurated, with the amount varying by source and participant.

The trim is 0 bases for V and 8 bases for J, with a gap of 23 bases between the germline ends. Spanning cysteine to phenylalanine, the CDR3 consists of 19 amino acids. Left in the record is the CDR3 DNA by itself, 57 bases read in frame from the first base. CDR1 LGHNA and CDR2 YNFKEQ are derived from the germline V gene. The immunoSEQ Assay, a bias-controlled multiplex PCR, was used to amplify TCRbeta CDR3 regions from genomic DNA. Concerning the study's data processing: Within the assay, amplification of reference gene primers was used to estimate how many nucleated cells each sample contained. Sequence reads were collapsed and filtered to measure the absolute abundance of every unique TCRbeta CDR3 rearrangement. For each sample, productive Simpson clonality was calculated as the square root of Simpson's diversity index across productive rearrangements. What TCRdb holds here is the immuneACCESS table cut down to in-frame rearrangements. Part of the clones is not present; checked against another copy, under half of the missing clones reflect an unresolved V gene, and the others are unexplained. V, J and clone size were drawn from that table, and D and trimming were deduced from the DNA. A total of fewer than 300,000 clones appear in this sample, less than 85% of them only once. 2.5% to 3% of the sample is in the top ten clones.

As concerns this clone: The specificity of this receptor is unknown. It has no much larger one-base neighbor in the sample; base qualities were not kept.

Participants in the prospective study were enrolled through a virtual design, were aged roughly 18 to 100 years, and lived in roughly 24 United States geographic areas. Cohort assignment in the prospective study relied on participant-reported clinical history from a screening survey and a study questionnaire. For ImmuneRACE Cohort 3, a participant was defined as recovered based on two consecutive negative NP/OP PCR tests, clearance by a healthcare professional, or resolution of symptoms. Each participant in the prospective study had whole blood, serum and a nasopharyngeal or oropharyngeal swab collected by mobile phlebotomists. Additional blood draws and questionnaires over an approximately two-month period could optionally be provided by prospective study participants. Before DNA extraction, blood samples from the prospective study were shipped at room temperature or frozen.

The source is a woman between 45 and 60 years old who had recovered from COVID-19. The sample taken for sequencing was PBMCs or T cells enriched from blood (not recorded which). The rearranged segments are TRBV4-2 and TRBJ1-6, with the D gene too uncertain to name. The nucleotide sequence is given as TGTGCCAGCAGCCAAGATCTCCCGGCCCGCGTCGGGGTTCATTCACCCCTCCACTTT. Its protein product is CASSQDLPARVGVHSPLHF.